The table lists the clone carrying this T cell receptor (beta chain) with a few counts. Original handling: For nucleated cells, counts were estimated from reference gene primer amplification. Sequenced by immunoSEQ multiplex PCR; TCRdb stores in-frame clones only, minus some. D and trimming come from the DNA, and the V and J calls and clone size come from that table. The sample shows about 26,000 clones, around 90% of them seen only once. This specimen belongs to a study of blood T cell repertoires in COVID-19. Background on the study: Samples came from the United States, Italy and Spain, spanning acute and convalescent COVID-19. Sources were T cells, B-cell-depleted T cells, or PBMCs; the material itself was cDNA or gDNA.

V lost 1 base and J lost 7, with 11 bases in between. The CDR3 totals 15 residues. Germline V gene sequence: CDR1 LGHDT, CDR2 YNNKEL (reference sequence). Sequenced sample: peripheral blood. The rearrangement uses TRBV3-1 (or the pseudogene TRBV3-2) and TRBJ1-6, with no clear D. The sequence was obtained from a human donor in a cohort sampled during active COVID-19. CDR3 residues: CASSQGSGRNSPLHF. In DNA form, the CDR3 reads TGTGCCAGCAGCCAAGGCTCTGGTCGGAATTCACCCCTCCACTTT.